What follows are 27 T cell receptor beta chains derived from one specimen sequenced in a study of cytomegalovirus exposure and HLA in healthy donors. PCR primers comprised 60 Vbeta and 13 Jbeta primers. Using immunoSEQ multiplex PCR, the repertoire was profiled, and TCRdb retains in-frame clones only, with some absent. The table has under 250,000 clones, roughly 80% seen once. Sample: PBMCs. These receptors originate from a man aged 50 or older in good health and CMV-seronegative.

This clone appeared a few times. V gene TRBV27 combines with J gene TRBJ1-2, with 7 bases fitting TRBD1. Looked up from germline, CDR1 is MNHEY and CDR2 is SMNVEV (reference sequence). Germline trimming cut 7 bases from V and 6 bases from J; bases unmatched to any gene: 5. The CDR3 contains 12 residues. The CDR3 is CASTLGQNGYTF. The CDR3 nucleotides read TGTGCCAGCACCCTGGGACAGAATGGCTACACCTTC.

The V gene is TRBV30, the J gene TRBJ2-5; 12 positions match TRBD2. Germline V gene sequence: CDR1 GTSNPN, CDR2 SVGIG (reference sequence). This CDR3 has 13 amino acids. J lost 1 base, V lost 8 bases, and 2 bases had no gene match. The CDR3 is CAGGLAGQETQYF. In DNA, the CDR3 is TGTGCCGGGGGACTAGCGGGCCAAGAGACCCAGTACTTC.

The chain couples TRBV19 to TRBJ2-3, with D hard to call. The CDR3 extends over 14 amino acids. Deletions cut 4 bases from V and 0 bases from J, with 8 bases between. Germline CDR1 reads LNHDA; CDR2 reads SQIVND (reference sequence). CDR3 sequence: CASSRHYSTDTQYF. The CDR3 nucleotides are TGTGCCAGTAGTAGGCACTACAGCACAGATACGCAGTATTTT.

This clone was seen a handful of times. The chain employs TRBV30 and TRBJ2-4, with D perhaps TRBD1 (6 bases). Germline V CDR1 and CDR2: GTSNPN, SVGIG (reference sequence). The CDR3 runs 14 residues. V was trimmed by 0 bases and J by 3 bases, leaving 9 bases between them. In nucleotides, the CDR3 is TGTGCCTGGAGTGTTTCAGGGGTCAAAAACATTCAGTACTTC. Its protein product is CAWSVSGVKNIQYF.

J is TRBJ1-2 and V is TRBV12-5, with 7 nucleotides matching TRBD1. The CDR3 is 15 amino acids. Germline values: CDR1 LGHNT, CDR2 FRNRAP. V lost 5 bases and J lost 4; bases outside the gene matches: 10. The CDR3 here is CASGPKQGRGYGYTF. The CDR3 DNA reads TGTGCTAGTGGTCCCAAACAGGGGAGAGGCTATGGCTACACCTTC.

This chain links TRBV5-6 with TRBJ1-3; D gene uncertain. Germline-derived CDR1 and CDR2 are SGHDT and YYEEEE. V was shortened by 6 bases and J by 0 bases, with 10 bases between the two germline ends. The CDR3 is made up of 14 amino acids. The CDR3 nucleotides are TGTGCCAGCACGCCCCGGGGCTCTGGAAACACCATATATTTT. Residues: CASTPRGSGNTIYF.

CDR3 in amino acids: CASSYGQGSSGELFF. CDR3 nucleotide sequence: TGTGCCAGCAGTTACGGGCAGGGGTCTAGCGGGGAGCTGTTTTTT. This chain links TRBV6-5 with TRBJ2-2, with D possibly TRBD1 on 6 matching bases. The CDR3 has 15 amino acids. V gave up 2 bases and J gave up 7 bases, with 14 bases separating them. Germline CDR1 and CDR2: MNHEY and SVGAGI.

This chain links TRBV18 with TRBJ2-5, with D unclear. The germline V and J ends were trimmed by 3 bases and 0 bases, with 2 bases remaining between them. CDR3 length equals 12 residues. CDR1 KGHSH and CDR2 LQKENI come from the germline V gene. The CDR3 protein is CASSPNQETQYF. CDR3 in DNA: TGTGCCAGCTCACCTAACCAAGAGACCCAGTACTTC.

The chain joins TRBV5-1 to TRBJ1-4; 9 nucleotides line up with TRBD1. There are 14 residues in the CDR3. CDR1 is SGHRS, CDR2 YFSETQ, per germline. Trimming removed 3 bases from V and 6 bases from J; junction bases left unmatched: 3. CDR3 coding DNA: TGCGCCAGCAGCTCCGGGACAGGGTATGAAAAACTGTTTTTT. Its translation is CASSSGTGYEKLFF.

The rearrangement joins TRBV18 to TRBJ2-7, with 8 bases identical to TRBD1. Germline CDR1 and CDR2: KGHSH and LQKENI. The CDR3 consists of 13 residues. Trimming cost V 4 bases and J 3 bases; bases outside gene matches: 2. CDR3 amino acids: CASSQGQDYEQYF. DNA for the CDR3: TGTGCCAGCTCACAGGGACAGGACTACGAGCAGTACTTC.

The J gene is TRBJ1-2, the V gene TRBV7-9; no clear D gene. The CDR3 spans 15 residues. V lost 1 base and J lost 4, with 13 bases in between. CDR1 SEHNR and CDR2 FQNEAQ come from the germline V gene (reference sequence). The CDR3 loop reads CASSLEPLGGYGYTF. The CDR3 DNA sequence: TGTGCCAGCAGCTTAGAACCTCTCGGCGGCTATGGCTACACCTTC.

This clone was counted once. This chain connects TRBV7-6 to TRBJ1-4, with a tentative D call TRBD1 (6 bases). CDR1 and CDR2 from the germline V gene are SGHVS and FNYEAQ. V was pared by 5 bases and J by 4 bases, with 17 bases between. The CDR3 totals 16 residues. For the CDR3, the DNA is TGTGCCAGCAGCGAAGATTGGGGGCTAAATAATGAAAAACTGTTTTTT. It specifies CASSEDWGLNNEKLFF.

Here the CDR3 reads CASSLLGGKNNSPLHF. The CDR3 region has the DNA TGTGCCAGCAGCTTATTGGGGGGGAAGAATAATTCACCCCTCCACTTT. The V call is TRBV7-9, the J call TRBJ1-6; D possibly corresponds to TRBD1 (5 bases). Germline loops: CDR1 SEHNR, CDR2 FQNEAQ (reference sequence). This CDR3 contains 16 residues. V was cut by 2 bases and J by 5 bases, with 13 bases left in between.

This clone has a handful of counts. V and J are TRBV9 and TRBJ2-7; 13 nucleotides align to TRBD2. CDR3 length: 17 residues. CDR1 and CDR2 (germline): SGDLS, YYNGEE. Unmatched junction bases numbered 8, after V lost 4 bases and J lost 1 base. In nucleotides, the CDR3 is TGTGCCAGCAGCCCCGGACTAGCGGGAGTGGAATCCTACGAGCAGTACTTC. Its protein is CASSPGLAGVESYEQYF.

This chain links TRBV5-8 with TRBJ2-3; tentative D call: TRBD2 (6 bases). CDR3 length: 15 amino acids. In germline, CDR1 is SGHTS, CDR2 YDEGEE. Trimming left V 5 bases short and J 4 bases short, with 17 bases between. The CDR3: CASRGEGRRADTQYF. The CDR3 region has the DNA TGTGCCAGCAGAGGTGAAGGGAGGAGAGCAGATACGCAGTATTTT.

The rearrangement links TRBV2 to TRBJ1-5, with D uncertain. This CDR3 region has 14 residues. V was pared by 6 bases and J by 5 bases, with 14 bases between. Germline CDR1 SNHLY, CDR2 FYNNEI. The CDR3 reads CASRQRPAYQPQHF. The DNA of the CDR3 is TGTGCCAGCAGACAGAGACCCGCTTATCAGCCCCAGCATTTT.

This chain links TRBV11-1 with TRBJ2-3; D gene unclear. Germline values: CDR1 SGHAT, CDR2 FQDESV (reference sequence). V was shortened by 1 base and J by 5 bases, with 16 bases between the two germline ends. This CDR3 comprises 16 residues. This chain's CDR3 is CASSLVPQLEGDTQYF. The CDR3 nucleotides are TGTGCCAGCAGCTTAGTACCCCAGCTAGAAGGAGATACGCAGTATTTT.

The chain combines TRBV2 with TRBJ2-1, with 7 bases that match TRBD2. Germline CDR1 is SNHLY and CDR2 is FYNNEI. J gave up 0 bases and V 1 base, and 6 bases lay outside the gene matches. The CDR3 totals 17 residues. The CDR3 nucleotides are TGTGCCAGCAGTGAAGGGTTAGCGGGTCACTCCTACAATGAGCAGTTCTTC. Amino acid sequence: CASSEGLAGHSYNEQFF.

The chain joins TRBV11-2 to TRBJ2-1; the D is unclear. Per the germline V gene, CDR1 is SGHAT and CDR2 is FQNNGV. V lost 0 bases to trimming and J lost 0 bases, with 12 bases between them. The CDR3 has 17 residues. CDR3 DNA sequence: TGTGCCAGCAGCTTAGATTTACTTCCGAGCTCCTACAATGAGCAGTTCTTC. This encodes CASSLDLLPSSYNEQFF.

This sequence joins TRBV11-2 and TRBJ2-7; TRBD2 matches 9 bases. CDR3 length: 13 residues. Germline CDR1 is SGHAT and CDR2 is FQNNGV. V lost 8 bases to trimming and J lost 3 bases; unmatched junction nucleotides: 5. The chain's CDR3 is CASGRGGSYEQYF. The CDR3 region has the DNA TGTGCCAGCGGGCGGGGGGGGAGCTACGAGCAGTACTTC.

This chain links TRBV7-2 with TRBJ1-5, with 8 nucleotides matching TRBD1. Trimming took 5 bases from V and 3 from J; bases not matched to a gene: 6. Germline-derived CDR1 and CDR2 are SGHTA and FQGNSA. The CDR3 consists of 15 residues. The chain's CDR3 is CASSPGQGVNQPQHF. CDR3 in DNA: TGTGCCAGCAGCCCCGGACAGGGAGTCAATCAGCCCCAGCATTTT.

This clone has only one observation. This chain connects TRBV29-1 to TRBJ1-1; D uncertain. The CDR3 spans 14 residues. With 0 bases removed from V and 2 bases from J, the gap between germline ends came to 10 bases. The germline gives CDR1 SQVTM, CDR2 ANQGSEA. CDR3 in DNA: TGCAGCGTTGAAGAAGGACTGACAAACACTGAAGCTTTCTTT. It specifies CSVEEGLTNTEAFF. The whole variable domain, filled in from reference TRBV29-1 and TRBJ1-1, reads SAVISQKPSRDICQRGTSLTIQCQVDSQVTMMFWYRQQPGQSLTLIATANQGSEATYESGFVIDKFPISRPNLTFSTLTVSNMSPEDSSIYLCSVEEGLTNTEAFFGQGTRLTVV.

The chain couples TRBV18 to TRBJ2-5, with TRBD1 matching 7 bases. V gave up 6 bases and J gave up 5 bases; unmatched junction bases: 12. CDR1 and CDR2 from the germline V gene are KGHSH and LQKENI. The CDR3 is 15 amino acids. CDR3 nucleotide sequence: TGTGCCAGCTCCCGATATTCCACAGGGGTTGAGACCCAGTACTTC. Its protein product is CASSRYSTGVETQYF. Full variable domain (missing parts from reference TRBV18 and TRBJ2-5): NAGVMQNPRHLVRRRGQEARLRCSPMKGHSHVYWYRQLPEEGLKFMVYLQKENIIDESGMPKERFSAEFPKEGPSILRIQQVVRGDSAAYFCASSRYSTGVETQYFGPGTRLLVL.

This sequence joins TRBV29-1 and TRBJ2-1, with D possibly TRBD2 on 7 matching bases. The germline V and J ends were trimmed by 6 bases and 4 bases, with 13 bases remaining between them. Per the germline V gene, CDR1 is SQVTM and CDR2 is ANQGSEA. CDR3 length equals 13 residues. The CDR3 is CSVGGGGYNEQFF. In DNA form, the CDR3 reads TGCAGCGTGGGGGGGGGCGGGTACAATGAGCAGTTCTTC.

The chain couples TRBV18 to TRBJ1-2; 7 positions match TRBD1. V dropped 5 bases and J dropped 2; count of bases not matched to a gene: 8. There are 15 residues in the CDR3. Germline lookup yields CDR1 KGHSH and CDR2 LQKENI. CDR3 bases: TGTGCCAGCTCAGCCCAAAGACAGGGAAACTATGGCTACACCTTC. The encoded protein is CASSAQRQGNYGYTF. Filled out from reference TRBV18 and TRBJ1-2, the complete variable domain reads NAGVMQNPRHLVRRRGQEARLRCSPMKGHSHVYWYRQLPEEGLKFMVYLQKENIIDESGMPKERFSAEFPKEGPSILRIQQVVRGDSAAYFCASSAQRQGNYGYTFGSGTRLTVV.

This clone showed up just once. V usage is TRBV29-1 and J usage is TRBJ2-5; 7 bases agree with TRBD2. This CDR3 region has 11 residues. The junction had 1 base not matched to a gene; V was cut back by 4 bases and J by 5 bases. CDR1 and CDR2 from the germline V gene are SQVTM and ANQGSEA. The CDR3 DNA follows: TGCAGCGTTGTGGGGGGGGAGACCCAGTACTTC. Translating gives CSVVGGETQYF.

V usage is TRBV4-1 and J usage is TRBJ2-7; the match to TRBD1 covers 7 bases. Germline CDR1 MGHRA, CDR2 YSYEKL. Trimming cost V 1 base and J 2 bases; bases outside gene matches: 8. This CDR3 is 16 amino acids long. The CDR3: CASSQGQGVGTYEQYF. DNA for the CDR3: TGCGCCAGCAGCCAAGGTCAGGGGGTTGGGACCTACGAGCAGTACTTC.